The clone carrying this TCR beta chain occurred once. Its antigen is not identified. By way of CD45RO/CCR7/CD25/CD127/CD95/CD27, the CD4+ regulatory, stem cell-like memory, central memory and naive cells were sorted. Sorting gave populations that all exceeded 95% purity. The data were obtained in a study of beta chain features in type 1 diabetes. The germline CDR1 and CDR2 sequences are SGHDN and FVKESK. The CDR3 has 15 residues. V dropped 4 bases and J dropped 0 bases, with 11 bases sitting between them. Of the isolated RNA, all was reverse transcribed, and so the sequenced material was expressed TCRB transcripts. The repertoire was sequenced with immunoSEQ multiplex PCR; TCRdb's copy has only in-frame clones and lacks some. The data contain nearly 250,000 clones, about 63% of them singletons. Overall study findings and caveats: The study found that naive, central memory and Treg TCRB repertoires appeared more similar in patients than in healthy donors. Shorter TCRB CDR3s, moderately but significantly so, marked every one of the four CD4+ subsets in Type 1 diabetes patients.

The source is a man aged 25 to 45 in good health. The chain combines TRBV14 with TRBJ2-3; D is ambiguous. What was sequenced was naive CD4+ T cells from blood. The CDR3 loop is CASSPWASSTDTQYF. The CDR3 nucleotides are TGTGCCAGCAGCCCGTGGGCTTCTAGCACAGATACGCAGTATTTT.